What follows describes a single TCR beta chain. The target antigen is unknown. These data come from a study of OX40 agonist ivuxolimab in advanced cancers. Study-wide background: As their treatment, patients were administered ivuxolimab, an agonistic anti-OX40 (CD134) antibody. Study-level points and caveats: It was also the case that some nonresponders had low normalized T-cell clonal expansion. Clonal expansion was among the lowest in partial responders at 0.1-3.0 mg/kg, especially CD8+.

The assay was immunoSEQ multiplex PCR, and TCRdb's table has in-frame clones only and misses some. The sample yields about 33,000 clones, approximately 84% seen once. Germline loops: CDR1 MDHEN, CDR2 SYDVKM. With V trimmed by 5 bases and J by 4 bases, 12 bases remained unmatched. CDR3 length: 17 amino acids. Source: CD4+ or CD8+ T cells sorted from blood, taken in a trial of the OX40 agonist ivuxolimab. The receptor was derived from an adult with an advanced solid tumor such as melanoma, head and neck, liver or kidney cancer. This chain connects TRBV28 to TRBJ2-3, with 10 nucleotides matching TRBD2. The CDR3 sequence is CASSTNRAGGGADTQYF. In DNA, the CDR3 is TGTGCCAGCAGTACCAACCGAGCGGGAGGGGGGGCAGATACGCAGTATTTT.